The source of this T cell receptor beta chain is a study of blood T cell repertoires in COVID-19. Overall study: The United States, Italy and Spain supplied acute and convalescent COVID-19 samples. Sample material is recorded as cDNA or gDNA derived from T cells, B-cell-depleted T cells, or PBMCs.

Per the authors' pipeline: Estimates of nucleated cell counts were drawn from the amplification of reference gene primers. Sequencing used immunoSEQ multiplex PCR; TCRdb keeps in-frame clones, though not all of them. V and J calls and clone size are as listed in that table; D and trimming were resolved from the DNA. The sample has 40,000 to 50,000 clones, about four fifths seen once. CDR3 length: 18 amino acids. V shed 5 bases and J 0 bases; nucleotides not matched to a gene: 10. The V gene's germline CDR1 is MDHEN and CDR2 SYDVKM. Material: peripheral blood. This clonotype originated in a middle-aged man with active or convalescent COVID-19. The V call is TRBV28, the J call TRBJ1-4; 9 bases are a match to TRBD1. The CDR3 DNA sequence: TGTGCCAGCAGTCTTAGACAGGGGGGGATGGCAACTAATGAAAAACTGTTTTTT. Protein sequence: CASSLRQGGMATNEKLFF. Supplemented by reference TRBV28 and TRBJ1-4, the full variable domain reads DVKVTQSSRYLVKRTGEKVFLECVQDMDHENMFWYRQDPGLGLRLIYFSYDVKMKEKGDIPEGYSVSREKKERFSLILESASTNQTSMYLCASSLRQGGMATNEKLFFGSGTQLSVL.